This TCR beta chain was recovered during a study of regulatory T cells in long-lasting Graves disease. Study conclusions and caveats: Newly diagnosed patients had higher TCR diversity than persistent Graves' patients did.

Described time point: newly diagnosed GD, antithyroid drugs for less than 3 months. Extracted RNA from PBMCs served as the source of the TCR library. Building the TCR beta libraries relied on iRepertoire HTBI primers, and CDR3 regions underwent Arm-PCR. Each CDR3 protein gets one entry after TCRdb re-called the multiplex PCR reads with MiXCR. The data hold some 460,000 distinct CDR3 sequences, with about 17% observed a single time. The CDR3 length is 13 residues. In germline, CDR1 is SNHLY, CDR2 FYNNEI. The germline V and J ends were trimmed by 3 bases and 7 bases, with 13 bases remaining between them. In its sample, this clonotype was seen a few times. Its antigen is undetermined. These data are also associated with another study on T cells in Graves' hyperthyroidism and ophthalmopathy. According to that study: Stable disease denoted Graves' hyperthyroidism without ophthalmopathy progression within 18 months. The TCR CDR3 was amplified in a first-round RT-PCR using the HTBI primer set. Most clonotypes expanded in the thyroid (above 0.001) were also present in blood.

The rearrangement links TRBV2 to TRBJ2-7, with D perhaps TRBD1 or TRBD2 (5 bases each). The receptor was isolated from a man aged 35 to 55 with Graves disease. The sample was peripheral blood mononuclear cells (PBMCs), taken at new diagnosis, from a patient treated with antithyroid drugs. The CDR3 DNA is TGTGCCAGCAGTGAGATCGGGGCTGGGGAGCAGTACTTC. Translation: CASSEIGAGEQYF.